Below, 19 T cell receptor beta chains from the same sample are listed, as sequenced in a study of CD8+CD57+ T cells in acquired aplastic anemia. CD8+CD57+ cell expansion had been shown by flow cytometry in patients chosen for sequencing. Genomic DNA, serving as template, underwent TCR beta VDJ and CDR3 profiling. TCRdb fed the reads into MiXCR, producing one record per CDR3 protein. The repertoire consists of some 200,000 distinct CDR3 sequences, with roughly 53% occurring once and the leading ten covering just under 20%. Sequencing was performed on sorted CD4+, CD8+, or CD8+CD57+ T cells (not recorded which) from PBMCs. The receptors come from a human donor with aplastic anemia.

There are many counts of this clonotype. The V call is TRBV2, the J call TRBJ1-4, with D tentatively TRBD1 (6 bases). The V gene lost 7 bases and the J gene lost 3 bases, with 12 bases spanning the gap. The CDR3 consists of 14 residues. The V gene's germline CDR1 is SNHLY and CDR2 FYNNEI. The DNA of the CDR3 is TGTGCCAGCACCCCCGACAGGTCTAATGAAAAACTGTTTTTT. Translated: CASTPDRSNEKLFF.

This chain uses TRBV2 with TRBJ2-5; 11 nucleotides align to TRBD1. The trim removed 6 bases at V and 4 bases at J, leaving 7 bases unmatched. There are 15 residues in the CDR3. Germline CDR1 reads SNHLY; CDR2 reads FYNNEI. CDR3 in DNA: TGTGCCAGCAGGAGAGGGACAGGGGGGACAGAGACCCAGTACTTC. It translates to CASRRGTGGTETQYF. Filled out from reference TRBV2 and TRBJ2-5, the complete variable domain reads EPEVTQTPSHQVTQMGQEVILRCVPISNHLYFYWYRQILGQKVEFLVSFYNNEISEKSEIFDDQFSVERPDGSNFTLKIRSTKLEDSAMYFCASRRGTGGTETQYFGPGTRLLVL.

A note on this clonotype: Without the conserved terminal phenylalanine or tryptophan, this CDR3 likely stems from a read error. CDR3 residues: CASSHGQGTKEKLFL. CDR3 nucleotide sequence: TGTGCCAGCAGCCACGGACAGGGAACAAAAGAAAAACTGTTTTTA. The chain joins TRBV12-3 or TRBV12-4 to TRBJ1-4, with 8 bases fitting TRBD1. Unmatched junction bases numbered 11, after V lost 6 bases and J lost 8 bases. This CDR3 comprises 15 residues.

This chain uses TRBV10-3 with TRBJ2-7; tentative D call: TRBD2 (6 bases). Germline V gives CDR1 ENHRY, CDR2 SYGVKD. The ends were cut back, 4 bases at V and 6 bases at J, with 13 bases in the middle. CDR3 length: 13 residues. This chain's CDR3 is CAISGGGESEQYF. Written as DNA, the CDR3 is TGTGCCATCAGTGGTGGAGGGGAGAGCGAGCAGTACTTC.

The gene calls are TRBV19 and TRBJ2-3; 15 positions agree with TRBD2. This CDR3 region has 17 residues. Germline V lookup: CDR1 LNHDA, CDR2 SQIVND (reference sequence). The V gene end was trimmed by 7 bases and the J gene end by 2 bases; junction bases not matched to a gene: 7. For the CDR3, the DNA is TGTGCCAGTAAGGGGACTAGCGGGGGGACGAACACAGATACGCAGTATTTT. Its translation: CASKGTSGGTNTDTQYF.

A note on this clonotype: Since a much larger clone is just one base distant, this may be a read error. The DNA for the CDR3 is TGTGCCAGCAGTCTAACAGGGACCGGGGAGCTGTCTTTT. It encodes CASSLTGTGELSF. The chain links TRBV6-1 to TRBJ2-2; possible D gene TRBD1, 6 bases. Germline V gives CDR1 MNHNS, CDR2 SASEGT. CDR3 length: 13 amino acids.

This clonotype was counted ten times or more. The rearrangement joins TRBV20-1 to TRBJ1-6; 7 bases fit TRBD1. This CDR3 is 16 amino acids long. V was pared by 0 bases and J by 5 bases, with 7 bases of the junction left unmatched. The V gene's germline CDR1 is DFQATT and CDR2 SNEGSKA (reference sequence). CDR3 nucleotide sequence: TGCAGTGCTAGAGATTTCCAGGGGGGACATAATTCACCCCTCCACTTT. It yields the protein CSARDFQGGHNSPLHF.

The CDR3 loop is CASSESSGGYNEQYV. As DNA, the CDR3 is TGTGCCAGCAGTGAGAGTAGCGGGGGATACAATGAGCAGTACGTC. V and J are TRBV25-1 and TRBJ2-7, with 9 bases lining up with TRBD2. In germline, CDR1 is MGHDK, CDR2 SYGVNS. The CDR3 spans 15 residues. With 3 bases clipped from V and 7 bases from J, the junction kept 10 bases outside the gene matches.

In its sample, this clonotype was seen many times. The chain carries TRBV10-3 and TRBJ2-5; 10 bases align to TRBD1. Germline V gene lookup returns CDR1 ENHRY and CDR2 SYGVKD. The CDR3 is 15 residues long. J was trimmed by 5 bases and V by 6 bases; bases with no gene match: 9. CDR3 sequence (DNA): TGTGCCATCAGACAGGGACAGGGGATAGGTGAGACCCAGTACTTC. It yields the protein CAIRQGQGIGETQYF.

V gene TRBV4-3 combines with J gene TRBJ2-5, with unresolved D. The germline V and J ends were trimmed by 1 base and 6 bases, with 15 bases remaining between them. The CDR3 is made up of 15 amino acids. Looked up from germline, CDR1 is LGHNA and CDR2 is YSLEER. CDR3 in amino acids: CASSQVEGSRQTQYF. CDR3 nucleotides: TGCGCCAGCAGCCAAGTCGAAGGTTCCAGGCAGACCCAGTACTTC.

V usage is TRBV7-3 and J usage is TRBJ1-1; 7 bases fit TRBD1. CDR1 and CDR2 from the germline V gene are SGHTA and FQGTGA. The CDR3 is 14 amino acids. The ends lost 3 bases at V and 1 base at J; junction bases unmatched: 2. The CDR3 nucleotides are TGTGCCAGCAGCTTCAGGGGGACGAACACTGAAGCTTTCTTT. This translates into CASSFRGTNTEAFF.

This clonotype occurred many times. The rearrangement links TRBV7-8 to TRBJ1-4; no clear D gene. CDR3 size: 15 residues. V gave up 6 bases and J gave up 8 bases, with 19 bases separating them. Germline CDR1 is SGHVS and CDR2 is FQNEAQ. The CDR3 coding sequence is TGTGCCAGCAGTTCTGGACGAGGCGTTGACGAAAAACTGTTTTTT. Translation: CASSSGRGVDEKLFF. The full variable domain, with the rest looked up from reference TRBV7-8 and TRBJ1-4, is GAGVSQSPRYKVAKRGQDVALRCDPISGHVSLFWYQQALGQGPEFLTYFQNEAQLDKSGLPSDRFFAERPEGSVSTLKIQRTQQEDSAVYLCASSSGRGVDEKLFFGSGTQLSVL.

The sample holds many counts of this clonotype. CDR3 sequence reads: CASSKIRGPNQPQHF. CDR3 nucleotide sequence: TGTGCCAGTAGCAAGATCAGGGGGCCCAATCAGCCCCAGCATTTT. The gene calls are TRBV19 and TRBJ1-5; 8 bases agree with TRBD1. V shed 6 bases and J 3 bases; nucleotides not matched to a gene: 7. CDR1 is LNHDA and CDR2 is SQIVND in the germline V gene (reference sequence). The CDR3 is 15 residues long.

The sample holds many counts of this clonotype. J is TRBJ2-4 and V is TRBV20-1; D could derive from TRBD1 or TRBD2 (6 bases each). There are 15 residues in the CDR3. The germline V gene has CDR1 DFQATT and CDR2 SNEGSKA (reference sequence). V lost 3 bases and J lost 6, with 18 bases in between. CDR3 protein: CSARSPRGAGNIQYF. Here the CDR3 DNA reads TGCAGTGCTAGGTCCCCGAGGGGGGCGGGAAACATTCAGTACTTC.

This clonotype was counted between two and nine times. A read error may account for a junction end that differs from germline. CDR3 region: CTSSQESSRTNIQYF. The CDR3 DNA sequence: TGCACCAGCAGCCAAGAGTCAAGTAGAACAAACATTCAGTACTTC. V usage is TRBV4-1 and J usage is TRBJ2-4; D unclear. Germline assignment: CDR1 MGHRA and CDR2 YSYEKL. The CDR3 spans 15 residues.

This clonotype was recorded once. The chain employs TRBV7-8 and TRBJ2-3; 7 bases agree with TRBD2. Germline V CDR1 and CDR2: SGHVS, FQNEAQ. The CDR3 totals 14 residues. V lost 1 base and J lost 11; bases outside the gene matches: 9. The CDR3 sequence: CASSLGREGNEQYF. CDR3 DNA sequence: TGTGCCAGCAGCTTAGGCAGGGAGGGCAATGAGCAGTATTTT.

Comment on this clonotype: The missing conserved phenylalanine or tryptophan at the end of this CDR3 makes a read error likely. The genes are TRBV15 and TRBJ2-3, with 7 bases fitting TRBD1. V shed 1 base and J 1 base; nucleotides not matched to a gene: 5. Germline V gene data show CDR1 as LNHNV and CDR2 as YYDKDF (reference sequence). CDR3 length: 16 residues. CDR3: CATSRGGDRGTDTQYS. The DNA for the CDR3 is TGTGCCACCAGCAGAGGGGGAGACAGGGGCACAGATACGCAGTATTCT.

The CDR3 loop is CASSLGGNHEQYF. The DNA for the CDR3 is TGTGCCAGCAGCCTGGGGGGGAACCACGAGCAGTACTTC. The gene calls are TRBV7-3 and TRBJ2-7, with 7 bases fitting TRBD2. Looked up from germline, CDR1 is SGHTA and CDR2 is FQGTGA. V was pared by 5 bases and J by 5 bases, with 6 bases of the junction left unmatched. The CDR3 totals 13 residues. Using reference TRBV7-3 and TRBJ2-7 for the parts outside the CDR3, the full variable domain is GAGVSQTPSNKVTEKGKYVELRCDPISGHTALYWYRQSLGQGPEFLIYFQGTGAADDSGLPNDRFFAVRPEGSVSTLKIQRTERGDSAVYLCASSLGGNHEQYFGPGTRLTVT.

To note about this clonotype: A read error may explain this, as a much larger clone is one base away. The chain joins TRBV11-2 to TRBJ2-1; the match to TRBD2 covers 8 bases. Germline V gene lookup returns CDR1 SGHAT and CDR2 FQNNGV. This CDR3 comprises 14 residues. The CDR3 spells CANSFGGAYGEQFF. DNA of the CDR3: TGTGCCAACAGCTTCGGGGGGGCCTACGGGGAGCAGTTCTTC. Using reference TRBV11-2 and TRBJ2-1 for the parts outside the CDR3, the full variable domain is EAGVAQSPRYKIIEKRQSVAFWCNPISGHATLYWYQQILGQGPKLLIQFQNNGVVDDSQLPKDRFSAERLKGVDSTLKIQPAKLEDSAVYLCANSFGGAYGEQFFGPGTRLTVL.